Sequencing of this TCR beta chain was carried out in a study of blood T cell repertoires in COVID-19. Study summary: The United States, Italy and Spain were the sources of the acute and convalescent COVID-19 samples. PBMCs, B-cell-depleted T cells, or T cells were the source of the cDNA or gDNA that made up the material.

The CDR3 covers 15 residues. Looked up from germline, CDR1 is SGHRS and CDR2 is YFSETQ. Trimming left V 4 bases short and J 0 bases short, with 13 bases between. Original methodology: Amplified reference gene primers provided the basis for estimating nucleated cell counts. The table came from immunoSEQ multiplex PCR; TCRdb's copy has only in-frame clones and leaves some out. D and trimming come from the DNA, and the V and J calls and clone size come from that table. Among around 140,000 clones, about 79% were seen once, and the ten largest hold more than 3.5%. The sample consisted of peripheral blood. The gene calls are TRBV5-1 and TRBJ1-1, with D uncertain. The receptor's source is a woman over 75 with active or convalescent COVID-19. The CDR3 region is CASSPQNGMNTEAFF. The CDR3 region has the DNA TGCGCCAGCAGCCCACAGAATGGAATGAACACTGAAGCTTTCTTT.